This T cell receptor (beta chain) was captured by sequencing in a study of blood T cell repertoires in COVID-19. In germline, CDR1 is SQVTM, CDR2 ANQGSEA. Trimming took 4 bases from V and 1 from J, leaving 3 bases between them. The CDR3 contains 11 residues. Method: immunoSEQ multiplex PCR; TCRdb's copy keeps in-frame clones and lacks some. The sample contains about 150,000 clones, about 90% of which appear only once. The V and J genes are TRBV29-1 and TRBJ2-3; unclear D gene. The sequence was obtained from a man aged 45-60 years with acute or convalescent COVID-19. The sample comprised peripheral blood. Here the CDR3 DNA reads TGCAGCGTTGCAGGCACAGATACGCAGTATTTT. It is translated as CSVAGTDTQYF.